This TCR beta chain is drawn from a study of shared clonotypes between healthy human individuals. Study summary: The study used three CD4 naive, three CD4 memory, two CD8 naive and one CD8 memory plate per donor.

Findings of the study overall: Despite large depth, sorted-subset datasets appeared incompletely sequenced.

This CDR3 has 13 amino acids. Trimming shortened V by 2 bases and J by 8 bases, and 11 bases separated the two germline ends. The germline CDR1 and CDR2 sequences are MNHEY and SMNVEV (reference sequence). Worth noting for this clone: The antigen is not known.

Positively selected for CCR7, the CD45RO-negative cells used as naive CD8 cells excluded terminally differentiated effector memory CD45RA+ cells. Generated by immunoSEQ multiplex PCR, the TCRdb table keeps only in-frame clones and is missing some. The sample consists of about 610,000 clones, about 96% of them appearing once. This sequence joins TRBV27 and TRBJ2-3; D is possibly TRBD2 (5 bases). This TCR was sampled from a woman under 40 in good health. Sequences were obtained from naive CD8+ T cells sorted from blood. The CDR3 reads CASSLEGPGTQYF. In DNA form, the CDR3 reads TGTGCCAGCAGTTTAGAGGGTCCGGGTACGCAGTATTTT.